These 15 T cell receptor beta chains came from one sample sequenced in a study of CD8+ T cells in alopecia areata. After isolation, RNA underwent reverse transcription to generate cDNA as the sequencing template. Sequencing used immunoSEQ multiplex PCR; TCRdb keeps in-frame clones, though not all of them. The sample shows some 130,000 clones, about 47% of them seen only once. Sample: CD8+ T cells sorted from blood, taken at week 0. Receptors originate from a human donor with alopecia areata.

The chain combines TRBV4-2 with TRBJ2-7; possibly TRBD1 for D (5 bases). Germline CDR1 reads LGHNA; CDR2 reads YNFKEQ. The CDR3 covers 15 residues. V gave up 1 base and J gave up 1 base, with 11 bases separating them. The CDR3 spells CASSQGSGLSYEQYF. The CDR3, as DNA: TGTGCCAGCAGCCAAGGTTCAGGGTTATCCTACGAGCAGTACTTC.

V gene TRBV6-5 combines with J gene TRBJ1-5; no definite D call. Germline V CDR1 and CDR2: MNHEY, SVGAGI. The ends were cut back, 6 bases at V and 2 bases at J, with 14 bases in the middle. The CDR3 is 15 amino acids. CDR3 loop: CASSDLGSGNQPQHF. The CDR3, as DNA: TGTGCCAGCAGCGACCTTGGCAGCGGCAATCAGCCCCAGCATTTT.

The rearrangement uses TRBV4-2 and TRBJ2-3; a weak D match, TRBD2 (5 bases). The V gene lost 0 bases and the J gene lost 0 bases, with 19 bases spanning the gap. The germline CDR1 and CDR2 sequences are LGHNA and YNFKEQ. The CDR3 has 19 residues. The CDR3 sequence is CASSQDLMIGGYSTDTQYF. CDR3 sequence (DNA): TGTGCCAGCAGCCAAGATCTAATGATAGGAGGCTACAGCACAGATACGCAGTATTTT.

CDR3: CASSHTLALEQYF. Here the CDR3 DNA reads TGTGCCAGCAGCCATACATTAGCTCTCGAGCAGTACTTC. The chain links TRBV14 to TRBJ2-7; no reliable D call. The CDR3 totals 13 residues. CDR1 and CDR2 from the germline V gene are SGHDN and FVKESK. The V gene lost 3 bases and the J gene lost 6 bases, with 12 bases spanning the gap.

This sequence joins TRBV4-3 and TRBJ2-7; D is undetermined. V gave up 3 bases and J gave up 4 bases, with 16 bases separating them. The germline gives CDR1 LGHNA, CDR2 YSLEER. CDR3 length equals 15 residues. CDR3 residues: CASSQGFQDGYEQYF. CDR3 bases: TGCGCCAGCAGCCAGGGGTTCCAAGACGGTTACGAGCAGTACTTC.

The V gene is TRBV18, the J gene TRBJ2-5; the D is unclear. Germline CDR1 and CDR2: KGHSH and LQKENI. The CDR3 has 15 amino acids. Trimming took off 6 bases at V and 1 base at J, with 15 bases between the two ends. In DNA form, the CDR3 reads TGTGCCAGCTCCCCTACGGTAGGGTTCCAAGAGACCCAGTACTTC. This gives the protein CASSPTVGFQETQYF.

V gene TRBV5-6 combines with J gene TRBJ2-5; possible D gene TRBD1, 6 bases. The ends were cut back, 4 bases at V and 2 bases at J, with 9 bases in the middle. Germline-derived CDR1 and CDR2 are SGHDT and YYEEEE. The CDR3 is made up of 13 amino acids. CDR3: CASSPGTQETQYF. In nucleotides, the CDR3 is TGTGCCAGCAGCCCAGGGACACAAGAGACCCAGTACTTC.

The rearrangement joins TRBV25-1 to TRBJ2-5; D is unresolved. CDR3 length equals 13 residues. The germline V gene encodes CDR1 MGHDK and CDR2 SYGVNS. The V and J ends lost 2 bases and 7 bases respectively, with 11 bases between them. CDR3 sequence: CASSEEEELTQYF. For the CDR3, the DNA is TGTGCCAGCAGTGAAGAAGAGGAATTGACCCAGTACTTC.

The V call is TRBV9, the J call TRBJ2-5; 7 positions agree with TRBD1. Per the germline V gene, CDR1 is SGDLS and CDR2 is YYNGEE. The V segment lost 2 bases and the J segment 2 bases; nucleotides outside the gene matches: 3. The CDR3 length is 14 residues. The CDR3 nucleotides are TGTGCCAGCAGCGTTGACAGGGAACAAGAGACCCAGTACTTC. It translates to CASSVDREQETQYF.

Comment on this clone: A read error may be the cause here, since a much bigger clone is one base away. This chain uses TRBV6-5 with TRBJ2-3, with 10 nucleotides matching TRBD2. The ends lost 5 bases at V and 1 base at J; junction bases unmatched: 3. The CDR3 totals 15 residues. Germline loops: CDR1 MNHEY, CDR2 SVGAGI. The CDR3: CASSPGTSGTDTQYF. In nucleotides, the CDR3 is TGTGCCAGCAGTCCCGGGACTAGCGGCACAGATACGCAGTATTTT.

The J gene is TRBJ2-7, the V gene TRBV25-1; D not certain. The CDR3 has 14 amino acids. The V gene's germline CDR1 is MGHDK and CDR2 SYGVNS. The V and J ends lost 5 bases and 2 bases respectively, with 13 bases between them. In DNA form, the CDR3 reads TGTGCCAGCAGTCTGAGGACCTGGCCCTACGAGCAGTACTTC. This gives the protein CASSLRTWPYEQYF.

V and J are TRBV30 and TRBJ2-2, with no clear D. With 5 bases removed from V and 6 bases from J, the gap between germline ends came to 10 bases. Germline V CDR1 and CDR2: GTSNPN, SVGIG (reference sequence). The CDR3 loop spans 12 amino acids. The CDR3 region has the DNA TGTGCCTGGGGCTGGGGATCCGGGGAGCTGTTTTTT. Translated: CAWGWGSGELFF.

The gene calls are TRBV9 and TRBJ1-4, with D maybe TRBD1 (5 bases). V was trimmed by 0 bases and J by 7 bases, leaving 13 bases between them. The V gene's germline CDR1 is SGDLS and CDR2 YYNGEE. There are 15 residues in the CDR3. The CDR3 DNA is TGTGCCAGCAGCGTAGGGAGGGGCTTAGCTGAAAAACTGTTTTTT. Its translation: CASSVGRGLAEKLFF.

The chain couples TRBV13 to TRBJ2-5, with 9 nucleotides matching TRBD1. V shed 1 base, J shed 5 bases, and the junction held 8 bases outside the gene matches. Germline V gene data show CDR1 as PRHDT and CDR2 as FYEKMQ (reference sequence). This CDR3 has 16 amino acids. The CDR3, as DNA: TGTGCCAGCAGCTTAGAGGGACAGGGAACGGTGGAGACCCAGTACTTC. This translates into CASSLEGQGTVETQYF.

The V gene is TRBV7-3, the J gene TRBJ2-1, with 8 nucleotides matching TRBD1. The V gene's germline CDR1 is SGHTA and CDR2 FQGTGA. V was pared by 6 bases and J by 8 bases, with 12 bases of the junction left unmatched. The CDR3 is 15 residues long. The CDR3 is CASSPGTGEGYEQFF. CDR3 bases: TGTGCCAGCAGTCCCGGGACAGGTGAAGGGTATGAGCAGTTCTTC. The full variable domain, in which reference TRBV7-3 and TRBJ2-1 provide the parts outside the CDR3, is GAGVSQTPSNKVTEKGKYVELRCDPISGHTALYWYRQSLGQGPEFLIYFQGTGAADDSGLPNDRFFAVRPEGSVSTLKIQRTERGDSAVYLCASSPGTGEGYEQFFGPGTRLTVL.